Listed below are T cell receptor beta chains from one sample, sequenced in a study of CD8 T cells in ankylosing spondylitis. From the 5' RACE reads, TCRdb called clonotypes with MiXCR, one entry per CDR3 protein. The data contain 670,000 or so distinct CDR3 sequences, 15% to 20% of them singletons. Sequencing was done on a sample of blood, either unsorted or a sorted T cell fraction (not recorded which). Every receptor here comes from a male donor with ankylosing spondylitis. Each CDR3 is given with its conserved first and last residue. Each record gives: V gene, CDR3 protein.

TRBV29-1 CSVGGGFLNEQFF
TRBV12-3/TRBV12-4 CASTQLAGGHQETQYF
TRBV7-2 CASSLWGSNEKLFF
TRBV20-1 CSAVGQGDFYNEQFF
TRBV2 CASTPTGAGRNTIYF
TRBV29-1 CSVEKGNTGELFF
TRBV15 CATSSYRGSGANVLTF
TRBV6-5 CASSWEGAQGYTF
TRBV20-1 CSANRDHTMAQFF
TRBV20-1 CSAAGQGASYTF
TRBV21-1 CASSFCPVGNTIYF
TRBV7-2 CASSLGQGYQPQHF
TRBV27 CASSFSGRPRVADTQYF
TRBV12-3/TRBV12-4 CASLRWGQGNEKLFF
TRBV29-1 CSVNRDPGPYNEQFF
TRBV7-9 CASSRGGPYNEQFF
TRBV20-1 CSAKIGLALNEQFF
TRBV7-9 CASSRGGGGGSPLHF
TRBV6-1 CASSDRHSSYNSPLHF
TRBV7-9 CASSLGASGRVSETQYF
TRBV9 CASSVGTYQETQYF
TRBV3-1 CASSQGSGANVLTF
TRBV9 CASSVTGLAGGIQETQYF
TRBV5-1 CASSLYPSGGYQETQYF
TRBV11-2 CASSSNRGAYNEQFF
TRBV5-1 CASSLEAVGWYEQYF
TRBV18 CASSSTKDPRGDTQYF
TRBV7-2 CASSPQGRLMNTEAFF
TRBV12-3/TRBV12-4 CASSSSTGGPRADTQYF
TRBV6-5 CASSYSMFAGVGEQFF
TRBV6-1 CASTPDGLNTEAFF
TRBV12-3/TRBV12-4 CASSFGQSATYF
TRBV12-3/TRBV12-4 CASSPKTSGSLDEQFF
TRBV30 CAWSVVRLGSTGELFF
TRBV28 CASSEVKGGSPLHF
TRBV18 CASSPWRVANTGELFF
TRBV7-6 CASSFYAGGGNEQFF
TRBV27 CASSLSPGQGPYEQYF
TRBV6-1 CATLSYSGNQPQHF
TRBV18 CASSPSSLREQYF
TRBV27 CASSLMAGGPLDTQYF
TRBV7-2 CASSLALRKGLAGGPETQYF
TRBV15 CATRLAGDNEQFF
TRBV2 CASKPRTSTTYNEQFF
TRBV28 CASSLLPNEQFF
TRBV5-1 CASSRGSTGGHEQYF
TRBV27 CASSLGRGSEAFF
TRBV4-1 CASSQGGDNEQFF
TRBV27 CASTRGGLYNSPLHF
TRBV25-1 CASSSRGSNQPQHF
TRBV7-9 CASSVGVYGYTF
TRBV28 CASSLYWRSSYNEQFF
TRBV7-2 CASSLTRGDQPQHF
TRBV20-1 CSAPDPFNPIAGPGNEQFF
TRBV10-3 CAIGVAGGGNEQFF
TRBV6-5 CASSFPVGGQRGTDTQYF